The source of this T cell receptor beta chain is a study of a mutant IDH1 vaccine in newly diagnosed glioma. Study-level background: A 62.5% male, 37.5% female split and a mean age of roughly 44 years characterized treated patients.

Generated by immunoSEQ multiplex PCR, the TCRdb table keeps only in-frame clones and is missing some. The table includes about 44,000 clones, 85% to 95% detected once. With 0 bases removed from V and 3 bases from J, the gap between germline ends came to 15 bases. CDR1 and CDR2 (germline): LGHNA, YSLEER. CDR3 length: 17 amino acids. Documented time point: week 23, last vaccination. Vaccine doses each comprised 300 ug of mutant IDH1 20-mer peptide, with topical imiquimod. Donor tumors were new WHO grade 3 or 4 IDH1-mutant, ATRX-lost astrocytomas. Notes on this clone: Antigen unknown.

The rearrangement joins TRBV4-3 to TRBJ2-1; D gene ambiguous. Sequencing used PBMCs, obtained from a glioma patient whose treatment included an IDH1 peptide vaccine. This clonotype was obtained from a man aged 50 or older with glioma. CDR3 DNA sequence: TGCGCCAGCAGCCAAGAAGCAAACGGGCCCTACTACAATGAGCAGTTCTTC. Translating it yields CASSQEANGPYYNEQFF.